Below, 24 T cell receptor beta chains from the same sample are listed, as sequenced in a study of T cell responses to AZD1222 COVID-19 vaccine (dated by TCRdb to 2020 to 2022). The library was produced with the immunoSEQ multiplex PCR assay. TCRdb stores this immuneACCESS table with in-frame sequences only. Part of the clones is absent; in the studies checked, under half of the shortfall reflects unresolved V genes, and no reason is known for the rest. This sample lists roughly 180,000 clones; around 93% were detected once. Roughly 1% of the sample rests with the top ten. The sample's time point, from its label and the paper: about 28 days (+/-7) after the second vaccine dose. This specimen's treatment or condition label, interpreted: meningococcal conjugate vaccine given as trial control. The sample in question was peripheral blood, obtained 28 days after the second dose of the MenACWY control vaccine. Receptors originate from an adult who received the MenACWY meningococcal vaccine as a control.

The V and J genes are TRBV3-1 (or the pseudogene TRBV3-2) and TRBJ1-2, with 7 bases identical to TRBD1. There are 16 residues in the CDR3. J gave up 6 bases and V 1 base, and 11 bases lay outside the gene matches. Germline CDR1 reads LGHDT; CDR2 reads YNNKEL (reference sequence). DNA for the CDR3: TGTGCCAGCAGCCAAGTTCTCACCCAGACAGGGCATGGCTACACCTTC. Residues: CASSQVLTQTGHGYTF.

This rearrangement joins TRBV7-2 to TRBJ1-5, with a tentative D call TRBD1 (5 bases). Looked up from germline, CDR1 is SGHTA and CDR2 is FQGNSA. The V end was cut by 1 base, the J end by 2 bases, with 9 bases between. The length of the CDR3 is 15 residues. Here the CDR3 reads CASSLGGTRNQPQHF. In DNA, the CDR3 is TGTGCCAGCAGCTTAGGAGGGACTCGCAATCAGCCCCAGCATTTT.

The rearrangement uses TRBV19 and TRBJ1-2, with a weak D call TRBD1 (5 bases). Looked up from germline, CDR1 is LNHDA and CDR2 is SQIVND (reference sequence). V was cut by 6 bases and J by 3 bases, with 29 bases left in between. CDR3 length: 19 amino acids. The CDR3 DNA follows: TGTGCCAGTAGCCTTGTTTCGGGGTTTCAACCTCGCAGGGACTATGGCTACACCTTC. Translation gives CASSLVSGFQPRRDYGYTF.

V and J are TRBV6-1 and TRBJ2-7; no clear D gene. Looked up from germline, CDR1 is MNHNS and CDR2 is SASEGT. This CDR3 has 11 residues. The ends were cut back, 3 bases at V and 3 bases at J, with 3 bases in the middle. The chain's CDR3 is CASSELYEQYF. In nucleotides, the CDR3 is TGTGCCAGCAGTGAGCTCTACGAGCAGTACTTC.

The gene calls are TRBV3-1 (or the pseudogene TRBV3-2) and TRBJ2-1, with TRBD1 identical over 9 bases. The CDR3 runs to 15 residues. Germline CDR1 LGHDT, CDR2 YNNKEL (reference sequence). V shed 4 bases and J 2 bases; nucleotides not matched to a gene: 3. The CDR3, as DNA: TGTGCCAGCAGCCCGGGACAGGGACCCTACAATGAGCAGTTCTTC. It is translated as CASSPGQGPYNEQFF.

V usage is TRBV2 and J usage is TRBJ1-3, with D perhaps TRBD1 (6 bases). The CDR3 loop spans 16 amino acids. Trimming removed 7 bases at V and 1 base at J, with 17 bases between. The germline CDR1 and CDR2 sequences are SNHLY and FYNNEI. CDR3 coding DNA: TGTGCCAGCAACGACAGGATTAAGGGATCTGGAAACACCATATATTTT. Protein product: CASNDRIKGSGNTIYF.

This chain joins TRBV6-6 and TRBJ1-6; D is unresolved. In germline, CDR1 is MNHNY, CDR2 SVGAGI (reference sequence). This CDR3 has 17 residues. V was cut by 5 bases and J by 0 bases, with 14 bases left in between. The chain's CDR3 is CASSLTNPSSYNSPLHF. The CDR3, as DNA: TGTGCCAGCAGTCTCACGAACCCAAGCTCCTATAATTCACCCCTCCACTTT.

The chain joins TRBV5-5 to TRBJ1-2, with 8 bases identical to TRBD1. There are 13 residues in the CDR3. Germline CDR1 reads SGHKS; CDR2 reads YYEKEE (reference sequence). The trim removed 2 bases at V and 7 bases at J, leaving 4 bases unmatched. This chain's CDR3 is CASSFDRGGGYTF. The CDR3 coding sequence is TGTGCCAGCAGCTTCGACAGGGGTGGTGGCTACACCTTC.

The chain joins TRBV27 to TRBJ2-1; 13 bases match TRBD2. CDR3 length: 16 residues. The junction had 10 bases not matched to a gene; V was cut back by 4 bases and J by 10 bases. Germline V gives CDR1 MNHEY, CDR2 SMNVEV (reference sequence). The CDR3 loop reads CASSSIWTSGGREQFF. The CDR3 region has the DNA TGTGCCAGCAGTTCGATCTGGACTAGCGGGGGCCGGGAGCAGTTCTTC.

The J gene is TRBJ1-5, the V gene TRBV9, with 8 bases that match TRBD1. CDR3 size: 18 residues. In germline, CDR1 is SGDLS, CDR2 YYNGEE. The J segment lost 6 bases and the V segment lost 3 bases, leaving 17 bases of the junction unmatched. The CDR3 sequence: CASSDGNTGGRDCQPQHF. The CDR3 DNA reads TGTGCCAGCAGCGACGGAAACACAGGGGGTAGGGATTGTCAGCCCCAGCATTTT.

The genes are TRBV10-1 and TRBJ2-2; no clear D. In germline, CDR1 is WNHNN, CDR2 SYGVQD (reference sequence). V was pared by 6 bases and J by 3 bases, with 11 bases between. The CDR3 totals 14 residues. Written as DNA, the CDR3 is TGCGCCAGCAGGGACCCGTTCGACACCGGGGAGCTGTTTTTT. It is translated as CASRDPFDTGELFF.

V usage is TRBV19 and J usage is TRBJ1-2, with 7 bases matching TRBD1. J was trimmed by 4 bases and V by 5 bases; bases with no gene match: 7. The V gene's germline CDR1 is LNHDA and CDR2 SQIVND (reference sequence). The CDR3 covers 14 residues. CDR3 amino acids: CASSPPDRVYGYTF. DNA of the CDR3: TGTGCCAGTAGTCCCCCCGACAGGGTCTATGGCTACACCTTC.

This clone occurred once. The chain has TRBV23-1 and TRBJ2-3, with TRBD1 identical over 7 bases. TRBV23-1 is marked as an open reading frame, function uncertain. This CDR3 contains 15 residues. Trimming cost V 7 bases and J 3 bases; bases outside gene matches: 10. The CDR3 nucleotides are TGCGCCAGCACCCGGACAGGATCTAGGACAGATACGCAGTATTTT. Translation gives CASTRTGSRTDTQYF.

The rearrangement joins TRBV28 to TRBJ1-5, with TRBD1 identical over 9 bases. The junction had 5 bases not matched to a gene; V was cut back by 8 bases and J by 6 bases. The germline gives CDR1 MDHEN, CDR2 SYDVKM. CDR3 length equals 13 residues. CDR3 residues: CASRDRVRQPQHF. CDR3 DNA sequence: TGTGCCAGCCGGGACAGGGTCCGTCAGCCCCAGCATTTT.

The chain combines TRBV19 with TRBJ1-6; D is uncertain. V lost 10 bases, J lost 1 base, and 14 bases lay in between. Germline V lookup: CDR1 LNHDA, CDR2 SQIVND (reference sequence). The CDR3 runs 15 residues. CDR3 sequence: CATLEGSSYNSPLHF. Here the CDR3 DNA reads TGTGCCACACTGGAGGGTTCGTCCTATAATTCACCCCTCCACTTT.

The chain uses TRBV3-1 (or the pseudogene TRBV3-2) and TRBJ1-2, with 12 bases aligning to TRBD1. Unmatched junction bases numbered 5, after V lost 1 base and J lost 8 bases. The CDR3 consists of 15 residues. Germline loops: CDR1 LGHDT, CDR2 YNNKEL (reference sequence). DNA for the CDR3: TGTGCCAGCAGCCAAGCGGGACAGGGGGCTCGAGGCTACACCTTC. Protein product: CASSQAGQGARGYTF.

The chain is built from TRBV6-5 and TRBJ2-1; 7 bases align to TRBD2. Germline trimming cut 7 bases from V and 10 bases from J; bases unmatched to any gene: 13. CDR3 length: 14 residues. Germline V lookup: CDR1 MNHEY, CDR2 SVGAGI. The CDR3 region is CASIASGGTLEQFF. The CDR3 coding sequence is TGTGCCAGCATCGCGTCCGGGGGGACGCTCGAGCAGTTCTTC.

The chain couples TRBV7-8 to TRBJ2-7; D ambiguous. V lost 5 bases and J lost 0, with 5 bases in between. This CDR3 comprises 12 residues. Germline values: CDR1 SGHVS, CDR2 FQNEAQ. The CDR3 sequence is CASSLSSYEQYF. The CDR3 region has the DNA TGTGCCAGCAGCCTGAGCTCCTACGAGCAGTACTTC.

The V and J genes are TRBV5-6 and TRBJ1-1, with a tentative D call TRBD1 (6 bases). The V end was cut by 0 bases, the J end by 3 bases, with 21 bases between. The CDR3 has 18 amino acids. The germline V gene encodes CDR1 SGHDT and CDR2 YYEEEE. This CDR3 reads CASSLVRPGRRGDTEAFF. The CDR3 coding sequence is TGTGCCAGCAGCTTGGTAAGACCAGGGAGGAGGGGGGACACTGAAGCTTTCTTT. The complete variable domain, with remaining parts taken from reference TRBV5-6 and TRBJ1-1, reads DAGVTQSPTHLIKTRGQQVTLRCSPKSGHDTVSWYQQALGQGPQFIFQYYEEEERQRGNFPDRFSGHQFPNYSSELNVNALLLGDSALYLCASSLVRPGRRGDTEAFFGQGTRLTVV.

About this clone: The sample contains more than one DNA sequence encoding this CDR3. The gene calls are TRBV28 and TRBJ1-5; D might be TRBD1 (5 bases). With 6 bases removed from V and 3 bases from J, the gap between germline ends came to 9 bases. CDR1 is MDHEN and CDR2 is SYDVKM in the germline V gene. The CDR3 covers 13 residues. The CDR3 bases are TGTGCCAGCAGGGGGGGGAACAATCAGCCCCAGCATTTT. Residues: CASRGGNNQPQHF.

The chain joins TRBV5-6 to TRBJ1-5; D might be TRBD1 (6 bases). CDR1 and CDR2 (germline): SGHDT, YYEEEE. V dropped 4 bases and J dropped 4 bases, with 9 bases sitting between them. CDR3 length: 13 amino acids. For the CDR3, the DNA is TGTGCCAGCAGCCCCCAGGGGAATCAGCCCCAGCATTTT. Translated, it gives CASSPQGNQPQHF.

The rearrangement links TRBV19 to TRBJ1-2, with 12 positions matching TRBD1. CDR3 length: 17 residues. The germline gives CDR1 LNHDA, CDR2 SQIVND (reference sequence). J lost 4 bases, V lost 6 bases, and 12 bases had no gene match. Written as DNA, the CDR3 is TGTGCCAGTAGCCTCGGGGGACAGGGGGCGCTCGGCTATGGCTACACCTTC. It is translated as CASSLGGQGALGYGYTF.

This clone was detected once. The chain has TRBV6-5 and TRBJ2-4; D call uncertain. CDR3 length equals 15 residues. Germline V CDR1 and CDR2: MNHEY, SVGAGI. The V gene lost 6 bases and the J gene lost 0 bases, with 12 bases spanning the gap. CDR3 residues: CASRNYIGAKNIQYF. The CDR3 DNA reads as TGTGCCAGCAGGAATTACATAGGAGCCAAAAACATTCAGTACTTC.

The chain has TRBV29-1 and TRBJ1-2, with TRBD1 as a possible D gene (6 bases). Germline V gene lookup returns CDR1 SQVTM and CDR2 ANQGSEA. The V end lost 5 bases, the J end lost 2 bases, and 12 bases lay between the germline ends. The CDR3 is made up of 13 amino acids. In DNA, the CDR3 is TGCAGCGTTACACAGGGAAGAAACTATGGCTACACCTTC. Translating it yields CSVTQGRNYGYTF.